The 8 T cell receptor beta chains in this list originate from one sample, sequenced in a study of blood T cells in healthy people across ages. A second PCR, run for about 7 to 11 cycles, used a sample-barcoded 5' primer plus a J-beta primer mix. TCRdb re-called the 5' RACE reads through MiXCR, storing one row per CDR3 protein. The sample carries 650,000 to 1,000,000 distinct CDR3 sequences, about 37% recorded once. The sequenced sample consisted of blood. All receptors derive from a man aged 18 to 30 in good health.

The rearrangement joins TRBV3-1 to TRBJ1-6; D is perhaps TRBD1 (6 bases). Trimming removed 3 bases at V and 13 bases at J, with 13 bases between. The V gene's germline CDR1 is LGHDT and CDR2 YNNKEL (reference sequence). The CDR3 loop spans 13 amino acids. The CDR3 DNA reads TGTGCCAGCAGCCAGCCCTACAGGGACCCCCTCCACTTT. Protein product: CASSQPYRDPLHF.

V gene TRBV7-2 combines with J gene TRBJ2-3; TRBD2 aligns across 12 bases. With V trimmed by 6 bases and J by 6 bases, 7 bases remained unmatched. The CDR3 contains 15 residues. Germline assignment: CDR1 SGHTA and CDR2 FQGNSA. CDR3 in DNA: TGTGCCAGCAGTCCTAGCGGGGGGGTTTGGGATACGCAGTATTTT. Protein product: CASSPSGGVWDTQYF. The full variable domain, its missing parts supplied by reference TRBV7-2 and TRBJ2-3, is GAGVSQSPSNKVTEKGKDVELRCDPISGHTALYWYRQSLGQGLEFLIYFQGNSAPDKSGLPSDRFSAERTGGSVSTLTIQRTQQEDSAVYLCASSPSGGVWDTQYFGPGTRLTVL.

This clonotype was detected many times. This sequence joins TRBV6-5 and TRBJ2-5; the D is unclear. Trimming took off 7 bases at V and 5 bases at J, with 14 bases between the two ends. Looked up from germline, CDR1 is MNHEY and CDR2 is SVGAGI. This CDR3 contains 13 residues. CDR3 region: CASTDTATETQYF. CDR3 nucleotides: TGTGCCAGCACCGACACTGCGACGGAGACCCAGTACTTC.

There are a few counts of this clonotype. The DNA for the CDR3 is TGCGCCAGCAGCTTCAATGAGGGGGCCCGGGGAACTGAAGCTTTCTTT. Its translation: CASSFNEGARGTEAFF. The chain couples TRBV5-1 to TRBJ1-1, with 7 bases that match TRBD1. This CDR3 contains 16 residues. The germline gives CDR1 SGHRS, CDR2 YFSETQ. Trimming cost V 2 bases and J 5 bases; bases outside gene matches: 12.

The gene calls are TRBV5-6 and TRBJ2-7, with 9 bases fitting TRBD1. Germline V gives CDR1 SGHDT, CDR2 YYEEEE. Losses at the gene ends were 4 bases for V and 0 bases for J; bases not matched to a gene: 11. The CDR3 has 17 residues. The CDR3 DNA reads as TGTGCCAGCAGCATCCGGGACAGGGCGGTGAGCTCCTACGAGCAGTACTTC. Translating gives CASSIRDRAVSSYEQYF.

The chain employs TRBV25-1 and TRBJ1-4; TRBD1 might be the D (6 bases). The CDR3 spans 13 residues. V lost 9 bases and J lost 5, with 13 bases in between. Germline values: CDR1 MGHDK, CDR2 SYGVNS. The CDR3 DNA is TGTGCCAGTAGACAGGAGGGCAATGAAAAACTGTTTTTT. The encoded protein is CASRQEGNEKLFF.

CDR3 in DNA: TGCAGTGCTACCCCGGGGACCACTCCTTCCTATGGCTACACCTTC. Its protein product is CSATPGTTPSYGYTF. J is TRBJ1-2 and V is TRBV20-1; D perhaps matches TRBD1 (5 bases). Germline-derived CDR1 and CDR2 are DFQATT and SNEGSKA (reference sequence). With 4 bases removed from V and 4 bases from J, the gap between germline ends came to 19 bases. The CDR3 length is 15 residues.

The chain is built from TRBV20-1 and TRBJ1-5, with 11 bases fitting TRBD1. CDR1 and CDR2 from the germline V gene are DFQATT and SNEGSKA (reference sequence). V lost 0 bases to trimming and J lost 6 bases; unmatched junction nucleotides: 4. CDR3 length: 15 residues. CDR3 in amino acids: CSARDRGTGGQPQHF. CDR3 bases: TGCAGTGCTAGAGATCGGGGGACAGGGGGTCAGCCCCAGCATTTT.